These 19 T cell receptor beta chains came from one sample sequenced in a study of shared clonotypes between healthy human individuals. Positively selected for CCR7, the CD45RO-negative cells used as naive CD8 cells excluded terminally differentiated effector memory CD45RA+ cells. Using immunoSEQ multiplex PCR, the repertoire was profiled, and TCRdb retains in-frame clones only, with some absent. The sample lists hundreds of thousands of clones, 90% to 95% seen once, with approximately 0.11% in the top ten. The sample comprised naive CD8+ T cells sorted from blood. These receptor sequences come from a woman aged 25-40 years in good health.

The rearrangement links TRBV5-6 to TRBJ2-1, with D hard to call. The CDR3 runs to 11 residues. CDR1 is SGHDT and CDR2 is YYEEEE in the germline V gene. The V end was cut by 7 bases, the J end by 7 bases, with 9 bases between. For the CDR3, the DNA is TGTGCCAGCTTAAAGGAGAATGAGCAGTTCTTC. Translation: CASLKENEQFF.

The chain carries TRBV7-8 and TRBJ2-1, with unresolved D. CDR3 length: 14 residues. CDR1 and CDR2 from the germline V gene are SGHVS and FQNEAQ. V lost 2 bases and J lost 3, with 8 bases in between. The CDR3 here is CASSLTLFYNEQFF. The CDR3 nucleotides are TGTGCCAGCAGCTTAACCCTCTTCTACAATGAGCAGTTCTTC.

On this clone: Other DNA sequences in the sample encode the same CDR3. The J gene is TRBJ1-2, the V gene TRBV29-1, with TRBD1 matching 7 bases. CDR1 SQVTM and CDR2 ANQGSEA come from the germline V gene. Losses at the gene ends were 3 bases for V and 5 bases for J; bases not matched to a gene: 3. This CDR3 is built from 12 residues. The DNA for the CDR3 is TGCAGCGTTGAGGGGACAGATTATGGCTACACCTTC. This codes for CSVEGTDYGYTF.

The DNA for the CDR3 is TGTGCCAGCAGTTTATCGATTTTGGGTACAGATACGCAGTATTTT. This encodes CASSLSILGTDTQYF. The chain couples TRBV27 to TRBJ2-3; no clear D. There are 15 residues in the CDR3. Germline loops: CDR1 MNHEY, CDR2 SMNVEV (reference sequence). The V and J ends lost 0 bases and 3 bases respectively, with 10 bases between them.

The chain employs TRBV7-9 and TRBJ2-7, with D possibly being TRBD2 (5 bases). CDR1 is SEHNR, CDR2 FQNEAQ, per germline (reference sequence). Between the trimmed V and J ends, which lost 5 bases and 1 base, there was a span of 9 bases. The CDR3 runs 13 residues. CDR3 nucleotides: TGTGCCAGCAGCCCCTCGGGGTCCTACGAGCAGTACTTC. This gives the protein CASSPSGSYEQYF.

The V gene is TRBV19, the J gene TRBJ1-1; D possibly corresponds to TRBD1 (6 bases). V dropped 7 bases and J dropped 1 base, with 10 bases sitting between them. Germline loops: CDR1 LNHDA, CDR2 SQIVND (reference sequence). The CDR3 loop spans 13 amino acids. This CDR3 reads CASIPTGNTEAFF. DNA of the CDR3: TGTGCCAGTATCCCGACAGGGAACACTGAAGCTTTCTTT.

This clone was counted a single time. The chain employs TRBV11-2 and TRBJ2-7; TRBD2 aligns across 8 bases. J gave up 0 bases and V 4 bases, and 5 bases lay outside the gene matches. CDR1 and CDR2 from the germline V gene are SGHAT and FQNNGV. The CDR3 contains 15 residues. The CDR3 DNA reads TGTGCCAGCAGCTCGCTAGCGGGTCGCTCCTACGAGCAGTACTTC. It encodes CASSSLAGRSYEQYF.

The V call is TRBV28, the J call TRBJ2-7; perhaps TRBD2 as D (5 bases). The ends were cut back, 3 bases at V and 5 bases at J, with 14 bases in the middle. Germline V lookup: CDR1 MDHEN, CDR2 SYDVKM. CDR3 length: 14 residues. In nucleotides, the CDR3 is TGTGCCAGCAGTTTTGGGAACAGCGGAAACGAGCAGTACTTC. It encodes CASSFGNSGNEQYF.

The chain's CDR3 is CASSERTSVSYNEQFF. As DNA, the CDR3 is TGTGCCAGCAGCGAGCGGACTAGCGTAAGCTACAATGAGCAGTTCTTC. The rearrangement links TRBV9 to TRBJ2-1; 9 nucleotides line up with TRBD2. This CDR3 contains 16 residues. Germline V gene sequence: CDR1 SGDLS, CDR2 YYNGEE. V shed 3 bases and J 3 bases; nucleotides not matched to a gene: 7.

This rearrangement joins TRBV10-3 to TRBJ1-1, with D tentatively TRBD1 (6 bases). V was trimmed by 6 bases and J by 1 base, leaving 12 bases between them. This CDR3 has 14 amino acids. Per the germline V gene, CDR1 is ENHRY and CDR2 is SYGVKD. The CDR3 is CAIRLQGSNTEAFF. For the CDR3, the DNA is TGTGCCATCAGACTACAGGGCTCGAACACTGAAGCTTTCTTT.

The chain links TRBV9 to TRBJ2-3, with 9 bases matching TRBD1. Germline trimming cut 5 bases from V and 3 bases from J; bases unmatched to any gene: 7. The CDR3 is 15 residues long. The germline V gene encodes CDR1 SGDLS and CDR2 YYNGEE. CDR3 nucleotide sequence: TGTGCCAGCAGTGGGACAGGGTCGGGAACAGATACGCAGTATTTT. This gives the protein CASSGTGSGTDTQYF.

As concerns this clone: The junction shows a germline mismatch at one end, possibly a read error. V gene TRBV13 combines with J gene TRBJ2-2; no reliable D call. The CDR3 consists of 15 residues. CDR1 PRHDT and CDR2 FYEKMQ come from the germline V gene (reference sequence). CDR3 in DNA: TGTGCCAGCAGCATAGGAGATCCGAACACCGGGGAGCTGTTTTTT. Translating gives CASSIGDPNTGELFF.

The J gene is TRBJ2-2, the V gene TRBV19; no firm D call. V was clipped by 3 bases and J by 4 bases, with 12 bases between them. The CDR3 covers 15 residues. CDR1 and CDR2 from the germline V gene are LNHDA and SQIVND (reference sequence). The CDR3 DNA is TGTGCCAGTAGTATCGGCCTCGGTGGCACCGGGGAGCTGTTTTTT. This gives the protein CASSIGLGGTGELFF. The whole variable domain, remainder taken from reference TRBV19 and TRBJ2-2, is DGGITQSPKYLFRKEGQNVTLSCEQNLNHDAMYWYRQDPGQGLRLIYYSQIVNDFQKGDIAEGYSVSREKKESFPLTVTSAQKNPTAFYLCASSIGLGGTGELFFGEGSRLTVL.

Regarding this clone: At the DNA level, this CDR3 is encoded by other sequences in the same sample as well. The chain joins TRBV13 to TRBJ2-3; TRBD2 might be the D (6 bases). Between the trimmed V and J ends, which lost 1 base and 2 bases, there was a span of 10 bases. This CDR3 comprises 15 residues. Looked up from germline, CDR1 is PRHDT and CDR2 is FYEKMQ (reference sequence). The CDR3 DNA reads TGTGCCAGCAGCTTAGAAGGGGACTCCACAGATACGCAGTATTTT. Translating it yields CASSLEGDSTDTQYF.

This chain uses TRBV15 with TRBJ2-1; the match to TRBD2 covers 12 bases. J gave up 6 bases and V 3 bases, and 12 bases lay outside the gene matches. The CDR3 runs to 18 residues. Germline CDR1 and CDR2: LNHNV and YYDKDF (reference sequence). The CDR3 nucleotides are TGTGCCACCAGCAGCGAACTCTTCCTAGCGGGAGGGCCCAATGAGCAGTTCTTC. This sequence encodes CATSSELFLAGGPNEQFF.

The chain couples TRBV27 to TRBJ1-4; 7 nucleotides align to TRBD1. Trimming at V came to 3 bases and at J to 7 bases, leaving 5 bases not matched to a gene. The CDR3 contains 14 residues. Germline values: CDR1 MNHEY, CDR2 SMNVEV (reference sequence). DNA for the CDR3: TGTGCCAGCAGTTTTCAGGGGGGGATTGAAAAACTGTTTTTT. This encodes CASSFQGGIEKLFF.

The V and J genes are TRBV27 and TRBJ1-1; no reliable D call. Trimming shortened V by 1 base and J by 4 bases, and 7 bases separated the two germline ends. This CDR3 comprises 13 residues. CDR1 and CDR2 (germline): MNHEY, SMNVEV (reference sequence). The CDR3 DNA reads as TGTGCCAGCAGTTTATGGCTCACCACTGAAGCTTTCTTT. This translates into CASSLWLTTEAFF.

The chain couples TRBV6-5 to TRBJ1-1; D remains ambiguous. Germline V gives CDR1 MNHEY, CDR2 SVGAGI. The ends were cut back, 0 bases at V and 1 base at J, with 3 bases in the middle. CDR3 length equals 13 residues. This CDR3 reads CASSYSRNTEAFF. The CDR3 bases are TGTGCCAGCAGTTACTCGCGGAACACTGAAGCTTTCTTT.

J is TRBJ2-7 and V is TRBV4-2, with a weak D call TRBD2 (7 bases). V lost 3 bases and J lost 3, with 15 bases in between. CDR1 and CDR2 from the germline V gene are LGHNA and YNFKEQ. This CDR3 is 15 amino acids long. DNA for the CDR3: TGTGCCAGCAGCCAGGGGGGCGGGAGTTACTACGAGCAGTACTTC. Amino acids: CASSQGGGSYYEQYF.